Below, 28 T cell receptor beta chains from the same sample are listed, as sequenced in a study of blood T cell repertoires in COVID-19. Profiled with immunoSEQ multiplex PCR; TCRdb holds only in-frame clones, not every one. This table has about 160,000 clones, roughly 80% appearing once. Sequencing was performed on peripheral blood. These receptors all stem from a man in his 60s with acute or convalescent COVID-19.

This clone occurred once. J is TRBJ2-3 and V is TRBV15; 8 positions agree with TRBD2. Germline lookup yields CDR1 LNHNV and CDR2 YYDKDF (reference sequence). The junction had 10 bases not matched to a gene; V was cut back by 2 bases and J by 3 bases. The length of the CDR3 is 17 residues. The CDR3 DNA is TGTGCCACCAGCAGAACCTCTTTACGGGGGGGGACAGATACGCAGTATTTT. Its translation is CATSRTSLRGGTDTQYF.

V gene TRBV7-2 combines with J gene TRBJ1-6; 11 nucleotides line up with TRBD1. The length of the CDR3 is 16 residues. After removal of 5 bases from V and 7 bases from J, the junction contained 7 bases not matched to a gene. Germline values: CDR1 SGHTA, CDR2 FQGNSA. CDR3 coding DNA: TGTGCCAGCAGCGACCGAGGGACAGGGGGGAATTCACCCCTCCACTTT. This sequence encodes CASSDRGTGGNSPLHF. Full variable domain (outside the CDR3, taken from reference TRBV7-2 and TRBJ1-6): GAGVSQSPSNKVTEKGKDVELRCDPISGHTALYWYRQSLGQGLEFLIYFQGNSAPDKSGLPSDRFSAERTGGSVSTLTIQRTQQEDSAVYLCASSDRGTGGNSPLHFGNGTRLTVT.

This clone was picked up a small number of times. This sample also contains other DNA sequences that code for the same CDR3. This CDR3 reads CASSLDSPNYGYTF. For the CDR3, the DNA is TGCGCCAGCAGCTTGGACAGCCCTAACTATGGCTACACCTTC. The V call is TRBV5-1, the J call TRBJ1-2, with no clear D. Germline CDR1 is SGHRS and CDR2 is YFSETQ. The V end was cut by 0 bases, the J end by 0 bases, with 6 bases between. This CDR3 is built from 14 residues.

The V call is TRBV30, the J call TRBJ1-1, with no clear D. The CDR3 covers 13 residues. Germline loops: CDR1 GTSNPN, CDR2 SVGIG (reference sequence). Deletions cut 4 bases from V and 2 bases from J, with 11 bases between. The CDR3 DNA follows: TGTGCCTGGACGTACGGGAGAAACACTGAAGCTTTCTTT. It is translated as CAWTYGRNTEAFF. Full variable domain (missing parts from reference TRBV30 and TRBJ1-1): SQTIHQWPATLVQPVGSPLSLECTVEGTSNPNLYWYRQAAGRGLQLLFYSVGIGQISSEVPQNLSASRPQDRQFILSSKKLLLSDSGFYLCAWTYGRNTEAFFGQGTRLTVV.

The sample holds one count of this clone. This rearrangement joins TRBV12-3 or TRBV12-4 to TRBJ1-2; the D gene is possibly TRBD1 (6 bases). The CDR3 sequence is 13 residues long. The ends were cut back, 4 bases at V and 6 bases at J, with 12 bases in the middle. DNA for the CDR3: TGTGCCAGCAGTTACGGACAGAAAAATGGCTACACCTTC. This gives the protein CASSYGQKNGYTF.

This chain connects TRBV4-3 to TRBJ1-5; TRBD1 aligns across 7 bases. This CDR3 has 15 residues. V lost 0 bases and J lost 6; bases outside the gene matches: 5. Germline V gene lookup returns CDR1 LGHNA and CDR2 YSLEER. The CDR3 nucleotides read TGCGCCAGCAGCCAAGATACAGGGGCCGCTCAGCCCCAGCATTTT. Translation gives CASSQDTGAAQPQHF.

CDR3 bases: TGCGCCAGCAGCCAAGGATCAGGGGGGTCCTACGAGCAGTACTTC. This codes for CASSQGSGGSYEQYF. The rearrangement uses TRBV4-3 and TRBJ2-7; D might be TRBD1 (7 bases). The CDR3 loop spans 15 amino acids. Trimming removed 1 base at V and 1 base at J, with 11 bases between. Germline V CDR1 and CDR2: LGHNA, YSLEER.

The chain joins TRBV24-1 to TRBJ1-2, with a weak D call TRBD1 (5 bases). Trimming left V 7 bases short and J 0 bases short, with 8 bases between. This CDR3 region has 13 residues. Germline V gives CDR1 KGHDR, CDR2 SFDVKD. The CDR3 region has the DNA TGTGCCACCAGCAGACAGTCTAACTATGGCTACACCTTC. This codes for CATSRQSNYGYTF.

The genes are TRBV4-1 and TRBJ1-2; the match to TRBD1 covers 10 bases. CDR1 and CDR2 (germline): MGHRA, YSYEKL. With 4 bases clipped from V and 8 bases from J, the junction kept 13 bases outside the gene matches. The CDR3 sequence is 16 residues long. CDR3 bases: TGCGCCAGCAGCCCCGGGACAGGGGTTCCCCCTTGGGGCTACACCTTC. Its translation: CASSPGTGVPPWGYTF.

The chain carries TRBV4-3 and TRBJ1-2; 12 nucleotides agree with TRBD1. Germline V gene data show CDR1 as LGHNA and CDR2 as YSLEER. V lost 2 bases to trimming and J lost 7 bases; unmatched junction nucleotides: 8. The CDR3 loop spans 16 amino acids. The CDR3 is CASSQSPGQGAGGYTF. The CDR3 nucleotides read TGCGCCAGCAGCCAAAGCCCGGGACAGGGGGCGGGTGGCTACACCTTC.

The chain is built from TRBV7-2 and TRBJ1-1, with TRBD1 matching 8 bases. CDR1 SGHTA and CDR2 FQGNSA come from the germline V gene. The CDR3 length is 14 residues. The V gene end was trimmed by 3 bases and the J gene end by 6 bases; junction bases not matched to a gene: 6. The CDR3 sequence is CASSLLGTGAEAFF. The CDR3 nucleotides read TGTGCCAGCAGCTTGCTGGGGACAGGCGCTGAAGCTTTCTTT.

This clone was counted once. V is TRBV5-1 and J is TRBJ1-6; 7 nucleotides match TRBD1. The germline V gene has CDR1 SGHRS and CDR2 YFSETQ. V dropped 4 bases and J dropped 5; count of bases not matched to a gene: 9. The CDR3 spans 16 residues. The CDR3 reads CASSPSTGTDNSPLHF. The CDR3 coding sequence is TGCGCCAGCAGCCCCTCTACCGGGACAGATAATTCACCCCTCCACTTT.

This clone was seen once. The chain recombines TRBV9 with TRBJ2-5, with TRBD2 identical over 8 bases. V lost 0 bases, J lost 5 bases, and 9 bases stayed unmatched. The length of the CDR3 is 16 residues. CDR1 and CDR2 (germline): SGDLS, YYNGEE. The CDR3 here is CASSVGETGGAETQYF. The CDR3 DNA follows: TGTGCCAGCAGCGTAGGAGAAACCGGGGGGGCGGAGACCCAGTACTTC.

The V and J genes are TRBV30 and TRBJ1-2; 7 bases fit TRBD1. Germline V gene lookup returns CDR1 GTSNPN and CDR2 SVGIG (reference sequence). This CDR3 is 11 amino acids long. J gave up 7 bases and V 3 bases, and 2 bases lay outside the gene matches. CDR3 coding DNA: TGTGCCTGGAGCCCAGGGGGTGGCTACACCTTC. Protein sequence: CAWSPGGGYTF.

The chain recombines TRBV3-1 (or the pseudogene TRBV3-2) with TRBJ1-1, with D unclear. V was cut by 1 base and J by 2 bases, with 8 bases left in between. Germline CDR1 LGHDT, CDR2 YNNKEL (reference sequence). The CDR3 is 14 residues long. CDR3 nucleotide sequence: TGTGCCAGCAGCCAAGGCTATATCAACACTGAAGCTTTCTTT. This encodes CASSQGYINTEAFF.

The chain employs TRBV11-3 and TRBJ2-7; 7 nucleotides align to TRBD1. CDR1 SGHNT and CDR2 YENEEA come from the germline V gene. There are 14 residues in the CDR3. V was pared by 4 bases and J by 2 bases, with 5 bases of the junction left unmatched. The chain's CDR3 is CASSSDREPYEQYF. In DNA form, the CDR3 reads TGTGCCAGCAGCTCCGACAGGGAACCCTACGAGCAGTACTTC.

The chain has TRBV3-1 (or the pseudogene TRBV3-2) and TRBJ1-2; D might be TRBD1 (5 bases). V lost 4 bases and J 7 bases, leaving 16 bases between the germline ends. Germline CDR1 and CDR2: LGHDT and YNNKEL (reference sequence). The CDR3 length is 14 residues. The CDR3 sequence is CASSPQGDQGGYTF. The CDR3 coding sequence is TGTGCCAGCAGCCCCCAAGGGGATCAGGGTGGCTACACCTTC.

The chain recombines TRBV11-2 with TRBJ2-5; 11 bases fit TRBD2. In germline, CDR1 is SGHAT, CDR2 FQNNGV. V was clipped by 2 bases and J by 4 bases; unmatched bases: 0. The CDR3 length is 14 residues. CDR3 protein: CASSLTSGGETQYF. In DNA, the CDR3 is TGTGCCAGCAGCTTAACTAGCGGGGGAGAGACCCAGTACTTC.

The chain recombines TRBV7-2 with TRBJ1-5; D not certain. The CDR3 length is 15 residues. The V end lost 2 bases, the J end lost 0 bases, and 8 bases lay between the germline ends. Per germline, CDR1 SGHTA and CDR2 FQGNSA. CDR3 region: CASSLNPGSNQPQHF. The CDR3 region has the DNA TGTGCCAGCAGCTTAAACCCGGGTAGCAATCAGCCCCAGCATTTT.

The chain employs TRBV3-1 (or the pseudogene TRBV3-2) and TRBJ2-3, with 15 nucleotides matching TRBD2. The V gene's germline CDR1 is LGHDT and CDR2 YNNKEL (reference sequence). The CDR3 extends over 18 amino acids. Trimming at V came to 3 bases and at J to 4 bases, leaving 8 bases not matched to a gene. CDR3 nucleotide sequence: TGTGCCAGCAGCCAGTGGACTAGCGGGGGGGCGAATTCAGATACGCAGTATTTT. Its protein is CASSQWTSGGANSDTQYF.

The genes are TRBV4-1 and TRBJ1-1; no firm D call. CDR1 is MGHRA, CDR2 YSYEKL, per germline. V lost 4 bases, J lost 6 bases, and 15 bases lay in between. The CDR3 covers 14 residues. CDR3 sequence reads: CASSPNGVIPEAFF. The CDR3 DNA sequence: TGCGCCAGCAGCCCCAACGGGGTAATCCCTGAAGCTTTCTTT.

The gene calls are TRBV18 and TRBJ2-2; 9 bases line up with TRBD1. V dropped 3 bases and J dropped 3; count of bases not matched to a gene: 5. The CDR3 is 16 residues long. CDR1 and CDR2 from the germline V gene are KGHSH and LQKENI. The CDR3 protein is CASSPRTGADTGELFF. The CDR3 DNA follows: TGTGCCAGCTCACCCAGGACAGGGGCGGACACCGGGGAGCTGTTTTTT.

The rearrangement links TRBV6-4 to TRBJ2-3; 10 positions agree with TRBD1. The V gene's germline CDR1 is MRHNA and CDR2 SNTAGT. The trim removed 6 bases at V and 4 bases at J, leaving 4 bases unmatched. This CDR3 has 14 amino acids. CDR3 in DNA: TGTGCCAGCAGCTACGGACAGGGGGCAGATACGCAGTATTTT. Translated: CASSYGQGADTQYF.

The gene calls are TRBV2 and TRBJ2-2; the match to TRBD1 covers 7 bases. V lost 6 bases to trimming and J lost 4 bases; unmatched junction nucleotides: 8. This CDR3 is 15 amino acids long. Germline-derived CDR1 and CDR2 are SNHLY and FYNNEI. DNA for the CDR3: TGTGCCAGCAGGGCGACAGGGCCCGCCACCGGGGAGCTGTTTTTT. Translating gives CASRATGPATGELFF.

V and J are TRBV7-9 and TRBJ1-2, with D perhaps TRBD1 (6 bases). The germline V gene has CDR1 SEHNR and CDR2 FQNEAQ (reference sequence). V was shortened by 7 bases and J by 7 bases, with 13 bases between the two germline ends. The CDR3 totals 12 residues. CDR3 sequence reads: CASTGGGGGYTF. CDR3 sequence (DNA): TGTGCCAGCACTGGCGGGGGCGGTGGCTACACCTTC.

This clone occurred once. The rearrangement links TRBV9 to TRBJ1-1, with 7 bases lining up with TRBD1. J lost 5 bases, V lost 3 bases, and 10 bases had no gene match. CDR1 and CDR2 (germline): SGDLS, YYNGEE. This CDR3 contains 15 residues. CDR3 bases: TGTGCCAGCAGCGCAGGGGGGCACAGGGAAACTGAAGCTTTCTTT. Translated, it gives CASSAGGHRETEAFF.

V gene TRBV7-9 combines with J gene TRBJ2-2, with 8 bases that match TRBD1. V dropped 5 bases and J dropped 1; count of bases not matched to a gene: 6. Germline CDR1 reads SEHNR; CDR2 reads FQNEAQ (reference sequence). The CDR3 loop spans 16 amino acids. CDR3 nucleotide sequence: TGTGCCAGCAGCCCGCCGGGACAGGTGAACACCGGGGAGCTGTTTTTT. Its translation is CASSPPGQVNTGELFF.

The V and J genes are TRBV5-4 and TRBJ1-2; maybe TRBD1 (6 bases). V was shortened by 3 bases and J by 4 bases, with 10 bases between the two germline ends. Germline lookup yields CDR1 SGHNT and CDR2 YYREEE (reference sequence). The CDR3 covers 13 residues. CDR3 sequence reads: CASSSLQGYGYTF. The CDR3 DNA is TGTGCCAGCAGCTCGTTACAGGGCTATGGCTACACCTTC. The variable domain in full, completed from reference TRBV5-4 and TRBJ1-2, reads ETGVTQSPTHLIKTRGQQVTLRCSSQSGHNTVSWYQQALGQGPQFIFQYYREEENGRGNFPPRFSGLQFPNYSSELNVNALELDDSALYLCASSSLQGYGYTFGSGTRLTVV.